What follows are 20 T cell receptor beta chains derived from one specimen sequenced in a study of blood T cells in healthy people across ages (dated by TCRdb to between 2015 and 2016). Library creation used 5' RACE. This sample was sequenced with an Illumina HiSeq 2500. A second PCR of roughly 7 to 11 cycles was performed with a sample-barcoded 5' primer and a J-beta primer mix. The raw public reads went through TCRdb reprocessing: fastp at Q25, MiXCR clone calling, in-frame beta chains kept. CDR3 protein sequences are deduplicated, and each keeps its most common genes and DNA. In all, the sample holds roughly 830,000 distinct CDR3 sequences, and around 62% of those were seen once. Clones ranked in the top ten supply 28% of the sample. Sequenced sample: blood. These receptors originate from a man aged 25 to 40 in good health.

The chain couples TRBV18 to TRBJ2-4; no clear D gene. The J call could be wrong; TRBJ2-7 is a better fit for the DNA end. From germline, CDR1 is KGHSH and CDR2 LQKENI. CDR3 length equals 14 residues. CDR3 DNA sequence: TGTGCCAGCTCACCACTAGACCTAGGGTCCGAGCAGTACTTC. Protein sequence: CASSPLDLGSEQYF.

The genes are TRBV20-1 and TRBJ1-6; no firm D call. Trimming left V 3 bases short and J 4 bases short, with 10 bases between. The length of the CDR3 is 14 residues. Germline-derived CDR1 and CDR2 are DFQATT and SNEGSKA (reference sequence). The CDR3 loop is CSASPGLYNSPLHF. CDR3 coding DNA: TGCAGTGCTAGCCCCGGACTTTATAATTCACCCCTCCACTTT.

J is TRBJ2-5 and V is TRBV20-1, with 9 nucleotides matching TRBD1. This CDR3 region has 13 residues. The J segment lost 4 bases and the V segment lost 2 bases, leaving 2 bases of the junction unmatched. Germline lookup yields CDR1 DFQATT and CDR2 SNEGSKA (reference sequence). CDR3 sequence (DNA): TGCAGTGCTAGAAACAGGGGGCGAGAGACCCAGTACTTC. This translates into CSARNRGRETQYF.

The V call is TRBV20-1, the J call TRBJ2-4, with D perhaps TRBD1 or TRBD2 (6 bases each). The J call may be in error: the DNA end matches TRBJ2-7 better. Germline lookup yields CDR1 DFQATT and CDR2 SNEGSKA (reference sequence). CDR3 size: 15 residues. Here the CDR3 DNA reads TGCAGTGCTAGCGGTGACGGGGGCCTCTCCTACGAGCAGTACTTC. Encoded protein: CSASGDGGLSYEQYF.

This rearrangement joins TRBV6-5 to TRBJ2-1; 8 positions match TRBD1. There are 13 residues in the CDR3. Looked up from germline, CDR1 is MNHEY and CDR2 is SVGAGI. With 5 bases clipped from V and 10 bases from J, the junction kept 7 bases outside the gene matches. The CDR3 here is CASSPRTGKEQFF. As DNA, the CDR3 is TGTGCCAGCAGTCCAAGGACAGGGAAGGAGCAGTTCTTC.

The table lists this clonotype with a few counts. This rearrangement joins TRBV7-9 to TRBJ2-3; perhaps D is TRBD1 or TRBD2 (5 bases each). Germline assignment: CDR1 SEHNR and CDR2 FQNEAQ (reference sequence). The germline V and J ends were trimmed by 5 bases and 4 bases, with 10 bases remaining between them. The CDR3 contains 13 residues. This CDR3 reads CASSPWDPDTQYF. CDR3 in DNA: TGTGCCAGCAGCCCATGGGACCCAGATACGCAGTATTTT.

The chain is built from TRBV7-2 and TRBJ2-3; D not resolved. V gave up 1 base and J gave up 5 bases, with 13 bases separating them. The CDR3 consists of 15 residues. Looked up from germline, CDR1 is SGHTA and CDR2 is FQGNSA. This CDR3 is CASSLDHNGVDTQYF. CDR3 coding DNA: TGTGCCAGCAGCTTAGATCATAATGGGGTAGATACGCAGTATTTT. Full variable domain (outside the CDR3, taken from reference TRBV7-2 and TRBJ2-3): GAGVSQSPSNKVTEKGKDVELRCDPISGHTALYWYRQSLGQGLEFLIYFQGNSAPDKSGLPSDRFSAERTGGSVSTLTIQRTQQEDSAVYLCASSLDHNGVDTQYFGPGTRLTVL.

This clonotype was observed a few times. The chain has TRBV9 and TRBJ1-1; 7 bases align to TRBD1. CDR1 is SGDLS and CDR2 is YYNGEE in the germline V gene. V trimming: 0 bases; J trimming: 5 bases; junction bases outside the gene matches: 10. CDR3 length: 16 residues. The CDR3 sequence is CASSVDLPQGRTEAFF. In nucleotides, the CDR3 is TGTGCCAGCAGCGTAGACCTCCCACAGGGGAGAACTGAAGCTTTCTTT. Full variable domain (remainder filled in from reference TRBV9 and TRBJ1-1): DSGVTQTPKHLITATGQRVTLRCSPRSGDLSVYWYQQSLDQGLQFLIQYYNGEERAKGNILERFSAQQFPDLHSELNLSSLELGDSALYFCASSVDLPQGRTEAFFGQGTRLTVV.

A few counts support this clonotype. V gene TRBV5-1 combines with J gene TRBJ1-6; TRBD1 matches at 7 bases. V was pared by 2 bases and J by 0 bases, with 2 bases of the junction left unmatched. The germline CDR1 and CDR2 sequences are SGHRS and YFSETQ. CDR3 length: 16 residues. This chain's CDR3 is CASSFTGDSYNSPLHF. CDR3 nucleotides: TGCGCCAGCAGCTTCACAGGGGACTCCTATAATTCACCCCTCCACTTT.

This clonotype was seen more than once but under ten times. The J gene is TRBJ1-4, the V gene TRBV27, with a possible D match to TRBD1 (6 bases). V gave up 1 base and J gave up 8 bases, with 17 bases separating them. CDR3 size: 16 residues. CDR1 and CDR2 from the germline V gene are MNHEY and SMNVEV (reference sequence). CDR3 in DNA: TGTGCCAGCAGTTTATTACAGGGAGGACAGTCCGAAAAACTGTTTTTT. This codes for CASSLLQGGQSEKLFF.

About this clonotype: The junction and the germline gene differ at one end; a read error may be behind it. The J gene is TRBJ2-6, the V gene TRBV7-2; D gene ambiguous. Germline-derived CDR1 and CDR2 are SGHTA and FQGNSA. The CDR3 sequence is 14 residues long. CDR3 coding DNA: TGTGCCAGCAGCGGGGTCTCTGGGACCAACGTCCTGACTTTC. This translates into CASSGVSGTNVLTF.

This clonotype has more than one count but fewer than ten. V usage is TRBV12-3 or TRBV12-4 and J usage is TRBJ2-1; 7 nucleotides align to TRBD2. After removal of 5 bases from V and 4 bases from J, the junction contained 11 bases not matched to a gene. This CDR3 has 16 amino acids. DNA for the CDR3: TGTGCCAGCAGTGCATCGGGCGGGGGACCTTACAATGAGCAGTTCTTC. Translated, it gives CASSASGGGPYNEQFF.

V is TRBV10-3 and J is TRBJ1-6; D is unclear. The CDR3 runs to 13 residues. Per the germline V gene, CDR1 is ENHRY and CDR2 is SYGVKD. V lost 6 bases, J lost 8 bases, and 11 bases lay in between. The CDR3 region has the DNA TGTGCCATCAGAACCGACAAAGATTCACCCCTCCACTTT. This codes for CAIRTDKDSPLHF.

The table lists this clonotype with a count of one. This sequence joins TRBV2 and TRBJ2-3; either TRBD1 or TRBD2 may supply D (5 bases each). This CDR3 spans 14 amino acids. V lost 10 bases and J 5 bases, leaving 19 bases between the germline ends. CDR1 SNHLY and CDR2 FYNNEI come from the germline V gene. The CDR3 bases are TGTGCCACCTCCGCGGGCAGGGAGATAGATACGCAGTATTTT. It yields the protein CATSAGREIDTQYF.

The CDR3 nucleotides are TGTGCCAGCACCCCAGGGGGGGGCGGTACAGATACGCAGTATTTT. Amino acid sequence: CASTPGGGGTDTQYF. The V and J genes are TRBV12-3 or TRBV12-4 and TRBJ2-3; TRBD1 or TRBD2 may be the D gene (7 bases each). Trimming took 7 bases from V and 3 from J, leaving 17 bases between them. This CDR3 is 15 amino acids long.

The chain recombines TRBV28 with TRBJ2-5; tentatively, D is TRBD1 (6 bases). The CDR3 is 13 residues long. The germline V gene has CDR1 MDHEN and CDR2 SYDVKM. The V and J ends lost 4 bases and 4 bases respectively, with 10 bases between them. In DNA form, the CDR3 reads TGTGCCAGCAGTTCCACAGGGAGAGAGACCCAGTACTTC. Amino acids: CASSSTGRETQYF.

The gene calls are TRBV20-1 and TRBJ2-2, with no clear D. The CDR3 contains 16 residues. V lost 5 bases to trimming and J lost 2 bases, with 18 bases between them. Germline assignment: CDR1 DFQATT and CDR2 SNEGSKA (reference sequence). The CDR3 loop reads CSAGSMRRFNTGELFF. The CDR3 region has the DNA TGCAGTGCTGGAAGCATGAGGAGATTCAACACCGGGGAGCTGTTTTTT.

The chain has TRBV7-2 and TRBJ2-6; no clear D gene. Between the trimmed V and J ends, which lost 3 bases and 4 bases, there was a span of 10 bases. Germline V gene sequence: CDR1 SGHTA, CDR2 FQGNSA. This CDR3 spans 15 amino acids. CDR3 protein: CASSFNLGGANVLTF. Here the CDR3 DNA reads TGTGCCAGCAGCTTCAACCTGGGGGGGGCCAACGTCCTGACTTTC.

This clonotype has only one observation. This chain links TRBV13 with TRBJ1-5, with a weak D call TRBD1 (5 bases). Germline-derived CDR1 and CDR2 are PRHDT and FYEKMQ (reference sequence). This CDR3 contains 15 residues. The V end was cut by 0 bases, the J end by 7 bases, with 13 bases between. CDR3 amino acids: CASSLGRQGGQPQHF. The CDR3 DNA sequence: TGTGCCAGCAGCTTAGGTCGGCAGGGCGGCCAGCCCCAGCATTTT. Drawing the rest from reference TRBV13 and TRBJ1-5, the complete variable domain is AAGVIQSPRHLIKEKRETATLKCYPIPRHDTVYWYQQGPGQDPQFLISFYEKMQSDKGSIPDRFSAQQFSDYHSELNMSSLELGDSALYFCASSLGRQGGQPQHFGDGTRLSIL.

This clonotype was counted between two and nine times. This CDR3 reads CASSGGGLGNEQFF. In DNA form, the CDR3 reads TGTGCCAGCAGTGGAGGGGGGCTTGGCAATGAGCAGTTCTTC. The chain couples TRBV25-1 to TRBJ2-1, with D possibly called TRBD1 or TRBD2 (6 bases each). The CDR3 contains 14 residues. The germline CDR1 and CDR2 sequences are MGHDK and SYGVNS. V shed 4 bases and J shed 6 bases, with 13 bases lying between them.